This T cell receptor (beta chain) originates from a study of CD8 T cells in Susac syndrome. Reverse transcription of about 0.45 to 1 ug RNA was performed with random hexamers. TCRdb re-called the immunoSEQ multiplex PCR reads through MiXCR, storing one row per CDR3 protein. In the table there are roughly 200,000 distinct CDR3 sequences, around 90% of which are singletons. Sequenced material: CD4+ T cells from PBMCs. The origin of this receptor is a human donor with Susac syndrome.

CDR3 sequence: CSVEEGRVGYEQYF. CDR3 in DNA: TGCAGCGTTGAAGAAGGCCGAGTAGGCTACGAGCAGTACTTC. The V and J genes are TRBV29-1 and TRBJ2-7; D is unclear. Germline V lookup: CDR1 SQVTM, CDR2 ANQGSEA. The CDR3 consists of 14 residues. Trimming cost V 0 bases and J 3 bases, with 12 bases left between them.